The present entry profiles one TCR beta chain with its context. The clone's antigen remains unknown. Base quality data are lacking; no much larger clone is found one base away. The data were taken from a study of CD8 T cells in ankylosing spondylitis (dated by TCRdb to about 2017). Describing the broader study: To find TCR variants linked to disease, the study profiled T cell receptor beta repertoires in ankylosing spondylitis patients and healthy donors. The full study cohort comprised 25 ankylosing spondylitis patients and 85 to 120 healthy donors. Peripheral blood was sampled, and synovial fluid was also collected from ankylosing spondylitis patients. General conclusions and limits of the study: The disease-linked clones had a CD8+ phenotype and were found at relatively low frequencies in peripheral blood. Blood from ankylosing spondylitis patients appeared to be characterized by a TCR beta motif made up of under 10 highly homologous amino acid variants. According to the report, matched synovial fluid samples from ankylosing spondylitis patients were significantly enriched for the disease-linked clones. Some of the motif variants had been reported before in the synovial fluid and blood of reactive arthritis patients, a finding that suggests common disease-initiation mechanisms.

This sample was sequenced with an Illumina HiSeq 2500. Quantitative 5'-RACE with molecular barcodes was used to prepare TCR beta libraries. The original methods were these. A new computational method based on a probabilistic model of VDJ rearrangement was used to identify disease-linked TCR variants. The public reads were quality trimmed at Q25 with fastp and then assembled into clones with MiXCR by TCRdb, keeping productive beta chains. CDR3 protein duplicates are merged, each entry listing the most common genes and DNA. These V and J calls rely on TCRdb rather than the paper's analysis. The sample table lists hundreds of thousands of distinct CDR3 sequences, about an eighth of them with a count of one. The ten top clones hold more than 0.5% of the sample. The CDR3 starts with the cysteine, ends with the phenylalanine, and has 14 residues. The entry retains the CDR3 DNA only, 42 bases that are in frame from base 1. V was cut back by 5 bases and J by 1 base, leaving a gap of 11 bases between them. From the germline V gene, CDR1 is SGHAT and CDR2 is FQNNGV.

The receptor's source is a male donor with ankylosing spondylitis. Material for sequencing was blood, either unsorted or a sorted T cell fraction (not recorded which). The chain was built from TRBV11-2 and TRBJ2-5, with the identity of the D gene unclear. The CDR3 region: CASSLATPQETQYF. The sequenced DNA: TGTGCCAGCAGCCTGGCTACCCCCCAAGAGACCCAGTACTTC.